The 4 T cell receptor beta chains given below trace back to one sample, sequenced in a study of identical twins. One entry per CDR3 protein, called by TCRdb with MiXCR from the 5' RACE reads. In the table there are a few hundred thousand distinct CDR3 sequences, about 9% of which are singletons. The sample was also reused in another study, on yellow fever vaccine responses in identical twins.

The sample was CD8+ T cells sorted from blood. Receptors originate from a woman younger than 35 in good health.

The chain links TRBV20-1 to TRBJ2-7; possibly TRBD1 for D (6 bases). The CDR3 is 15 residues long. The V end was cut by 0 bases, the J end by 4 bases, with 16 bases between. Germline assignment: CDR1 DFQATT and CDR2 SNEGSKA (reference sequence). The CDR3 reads CSARDRSTGIYEQYF. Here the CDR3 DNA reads TGCAGTGCTAGAGATCGTTCCACAGGGATTTACGAGCAGTACTTC.

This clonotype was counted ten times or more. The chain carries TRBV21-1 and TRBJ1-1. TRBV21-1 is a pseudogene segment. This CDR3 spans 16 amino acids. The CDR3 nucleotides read TGTGCCAGCAGCAAAGCGCTTTGGAGGCGGTACACTGAAGCTTTCTTT. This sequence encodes CASSKALWRRYTEAFF.

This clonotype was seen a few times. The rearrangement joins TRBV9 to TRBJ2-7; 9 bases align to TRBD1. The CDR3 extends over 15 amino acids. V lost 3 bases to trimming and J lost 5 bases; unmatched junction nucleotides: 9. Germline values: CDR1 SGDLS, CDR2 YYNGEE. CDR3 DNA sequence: TGTGCCAGCAGCGAGGGACAGGGCTTGATCAACGAGCAGTACTTC. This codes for CASSEGQGLINEQYF.

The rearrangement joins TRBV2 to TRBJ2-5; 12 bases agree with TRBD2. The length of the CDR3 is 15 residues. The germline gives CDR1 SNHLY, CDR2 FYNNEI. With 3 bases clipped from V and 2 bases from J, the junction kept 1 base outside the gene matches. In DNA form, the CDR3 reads TGTGCCAGCAGTGAGGGACTAGCGGGTCAAGAGACCCAGTACTTC. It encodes CASSEGLAGQETQYF.